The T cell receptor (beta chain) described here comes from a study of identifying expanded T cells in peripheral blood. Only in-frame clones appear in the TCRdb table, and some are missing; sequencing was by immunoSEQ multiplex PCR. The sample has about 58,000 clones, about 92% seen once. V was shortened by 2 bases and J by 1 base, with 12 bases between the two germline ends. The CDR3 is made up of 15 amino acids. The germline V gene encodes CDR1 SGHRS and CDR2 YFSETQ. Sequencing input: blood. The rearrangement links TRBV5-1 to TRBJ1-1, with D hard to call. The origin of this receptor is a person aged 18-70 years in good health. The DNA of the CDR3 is TGCGCCAGCAGCTTCCAGTCGACGGGGAACACTGAAGCTTTCTTT. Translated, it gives CASSFQSTGNTEAFF.